The 10 T cell receptor beta chains below were found in one sample sequenced in a study of somatic mutations in cytotoxic T cells in rheumatoid arthritis. Clones were read by immunoSEQ multiplex PCR, and TCRdb kept only the in-frame ones, dropping some. This sample has more than 11,000 clones, with roughly 72% found just once. Material for sequencing was CD8+ T cells sorted from blood. The source of these receptors is an adult with rheumatoid arthritis.

V is TRBV6-6 and J is TRBJ2-2; tentatively, D is TRBD2 (7 bases). The CDR3 has 14 residues. Trimming left V 6 bases short and J 5 bases short, with 13 bases between. CDR1 and CDR2 from the germline V gene are MNHNY and SVGAGI (reference sequence). CDR3 DNA sequence: TGTGCCAGCAGGGGAGGGGGTGTGACCGGGGAGCTGTTTTTT. This encodes CASRGGGVTGELFF.

V is TRBV5-5 and J is TRBJ1-1; D uncertain. V was trimmed by 2 bases and J by 0 bases, leaving 17 bases between them. The CDR3 runs to 17 residues. Germline-derived CDR1 and CDR2 are SGHKS and YYEKEE (reference sequence). This chain's CDR3 is CASSLLPGSGLNTEAFF. The CDR3 DNA reads TGTGCCAGCAGCTTACTTCCGGGATCAGGCCTGAACACTGAAGCTTTCTTT.

The chain carries TRBV4-1 and TRBJ1-2; no clear D gene. Germline CDR1 is MGHRA and CDR2 is YSYEKL. The V end was cut by 4 bases, the J end by 2 bases, with 11 bases between. This CDR3 is 14 amino acids long. CDR3 sequence reads: CASSLTDGNYGYTF. CDR3 DNA: TGCGCCAGCAGCCTCACGGACGGGAACTATGGCTACACCTTC.

V and J are TRBV28 and TRBJ1-6; 11 nucleotides agree with TRBD1. Germline V gene lookup returns CDR1 MDHEN and CDR2 SYDVKM. The V segment lost 5 bases and the J segment 13 bases; nucleotides outside the gene matches: 13. The CDR3 extends over 16 amino acids. The CDR3 loop reads CASSPRTGGAPGPLHF. CDR3 nucleotide sequence: TGTGCCAGCAGTCCCCGGACAGGGGGCGCCCCGGGCCCCCTCCACTTT. Variable domain in full (rest from reference TRBV28 and TRBJ1-6): DVKVTQSSRYLVKRTGEKVFLECVQDMDHENMFWYRQDPGLGLRLIYFSYDVKMKEKGDIPEGYSVSREKKERFSLILESASTNQTSMYLCASSPRTGGAPGPLHFGNGTRLTVT.

The CDR3 sequence: CASSFRGQHQPQHF. The DNA for the CDR3 is TGTGCCAGCAGTTTCAGGGGGCAGCATCAGCCCCAGCATTTT. This chain joins TRBV27 and TRBJ1-5, with 8 bases fitting TRBD1. V was pared by 3 bases and J by 5 bases, with 3 bases of the junction left unmatched. The CDR3 is 14 residues long. Per germline, CDR1 MNHEY and CDR2 SMNVEV (reference sequence).

The table lists this clone with a few counts. The chain employs TRBV2 and TRBJ2-7, with D perhaps TRBD2 (6 bases). Germline V gives CDR1 SNHLY, CDR2 FYNNEI. The CDR3 extends over 12 amino acids. Trimming took 2 bases from V and 7 from J, leaving 9 bases between them. CDR3 nucleotide sequence: TGTGCCAGCAGTGAACTGGGGAGGGAGCAGTACTTC. Translation gives CASSELGREQYF. Full variable domain (rest looked up from reference TRBV2 and TRBJ2-7): EPEVTQTPSHQVTQMGQEVILRCVPISNHLYFYWYRQILGQKVEFLVSFYNNEISEKSEIFDDQFSVERPDGSNFTLKIRSTKLEDSAMYFCASSELGREQYFGPGTRLTVT.

This chain links TRBV28 with TRBJ2-3; possibly TRBD2 for D (5 bases). Germline-derived CDR1 and CDR2 are MDHEN and SYDVKM. V was trimmed by 1 base and J by 5 bases, leaving 10 bases between them. CDR3 size: 14 residues. CDR3: CASSLSRRGDTQYF. CDR3 sequence (DNA): TGTGCCAGCAGTTTATCGCGACGGGGAGATACGCAGTATTTT.

This clone turned up a few times. The rearrangement links TRBV2 to TRBJ1-1; D gene unclear. This CDR3 region has 13 residues. V was pared by 7 bases and J by 0 bases, with 9 bases between. Germline CDR1 and CDR2: SNHLY and FYNNEI. CDR3 nucleotide sequence: TGTGCCAGCAAGGGCTTAATGAACACTGAAGCTTTCTTT. This gives the protein CASKGLMNTEAFF. Supplemented by reference TRBV2 and TRBJ1-1, the full variable domain reads EPEVTQTPSHQVTQMGQEVILRCVPISNHLYFYWYRQILGQKVEFLVSFYNNEISEKSEIFDDQFSVERPDGSNFTLKIRSTKLEDSAMYFCASKGLMNTEAFFGQGTRLTVV.

The J gene is TRBJ1-1, the V gene TRBV9; 9 nucleotides agree with TRBD1. Germline CDR1 reads SGDLS; CDR2 reads YYNGEE. J gave up 0 bases and V 0 bases, and 3 bases lay outside the gene matches. The CDR3 is 16 amino acids. For the CDR3, the DNA is TGTGCCAGCAGCGTAGTAAGGGACAGGGTGAACACTGAAGCTTTCTTT. This gives the protein CASSVVRDRVNTEAFF.

The V and J genes are TRBV6-1 and TRBJ1-5, with D tentatively TRBD1 (5 bases). The germline V and J ends were trimmed by 4 bases and 0 bases, with 10 bases remaining between them. The CDR3 extends over 15 amino acids. The germline CDR1 and CDR2 sequences are MNHNS and SASEGT. DNA for the CDR3: TGTGCCAGCAGTGGTTGGGGGAGTAGCAATCAGCCCCAGCATTTT. Translated: CASSGWGSSNQPQHF.